This T cell receptor (beta chain) was captured in a study of CXCR3-negative and CXCR3-positive naive CD8 T cells (dated by TCRdb to about 2019). Study-level background: In total, some 130 million TRB reads were obtained, or roughly 1.5 +/- 0.3 million reads per library. Diversity and physicochemical repertoire analyses covered eleven to twelve donors pooled from two independent experiments. TRBV-TRBJ cluster analysis included naive subsets from roughly 5 donors and memory cells from 3 donors.

Concerning this clonotype: Its antigen is unknown.

Study-wide findings and limitations: TRB CDR3s from CXCR3-positive naive cells showed higher hydrophobicity (lower Kidera factor 4), lower energy, and higher strength and volume indices than CXCR3-negative naive cells. Because CXCR3 expression was partially decreased after cryopreservation, freshly isolated PBMCs were used for most assays. Similar TRBV-TRBJ usage was shown by naive CXCR3-negative and CXCR3-positive cells from the same donor, whereas distinct patterns were shown by memory cells. Because surface CD5, which has been linked to self-reactivity in mice, was comparable between naive subsets, TCR interaction strength was also inferred from TRB CDR3 physicochemical properties. Comparably high repertoire diversity was found in both naive subsets, whereas much lower repertoire diversity was found in memory CD8+ T cells.

For sequencing, a NextSeq 550 was employed. The Human TCR Profiling Kit (MiLaboratory) was used to make UMI-labeled 5' RACE TRB cDNA libraries. The full amount of extracted RNA was used for cDNA synthesis, and the full amount of resulting cDNA was used for PCR amplification. Libraries were prepared in parallel with an identical number of PCR cycles. The authors' pipeline ran thus. With a minimum of two reads required per UMI, MIGEC and MiXCR pulled out about 50,000 +/- 10,000 unique UMI-labeled TRB cDNA molecules from each library. On average, each library contained roughly 40,000 +/- 10,000 functional in-frame TRB CDR3 nucleotide clonotypes without stop codons. Diversity metrics, including normalized Shannon-Wiener and Chao1, were computed in VDJtools after downsampling to 5000 UMI-labeled TRB molecules per sample. VDJtools computed clonotype-size-weighted physicochemical properties of the central five CDR3 residues: interaction energy, strength, volume and Kidera factor 4. Each CDR3 protein sequence appears as one entry after TCRdb reprocessed the reads, and no DNA is included. TCRdb, not the authors, supplied the V and J calls. The sample table on file contains 130,000 to 150,000 distinct CDR3 sequences. Jointly, the top ten make up 0.25% to 0.3% of the sample.

For each CD8+ T cell subset, flow sorting was done in triplicate, and 250,000 to 300,000 cells per subset went directly into RLT lysis buffer. To exclude memory contaminants, naive CD8+ T cells were stringently defined as CD45RO-CCR7+CD27+CD95-. Peripheral blood mononuclear cells were isolated from buffy coats by standard density gradient centrifugation. A FACSAria III was used to flow-sort naive CD8+ T cells into CXCR3-negative and CXCR3-positive populations. An RNeasy Mini Kit was used to extract total RNA from the sorted cells. Source material: naive CXCR3+ CD8+ T cells from blood. In the paper's terms, the cell subset or site label means: CD45RO-CCR7+CD27+CD95- naive CD8+ T cells expressing CXCR3 (TNR3+). The sequence was obtained from a human donor in good health. Some clones in this sample may be carry-over from other donors' samples.

CDR3 loop: CASSPQVGEQFF. Recombination joined TRBV9 with TRBJ2-1; without DNA, the TCRdb call of TRBD1 cannot be checked. CDR1 and CDR2 (SGDLS, YYNGEE) derive from the germline V gene. Including the terminal cysteine and phenylalanine, the CDR3 comprises 12 residues. No DNA accompanies this entry.